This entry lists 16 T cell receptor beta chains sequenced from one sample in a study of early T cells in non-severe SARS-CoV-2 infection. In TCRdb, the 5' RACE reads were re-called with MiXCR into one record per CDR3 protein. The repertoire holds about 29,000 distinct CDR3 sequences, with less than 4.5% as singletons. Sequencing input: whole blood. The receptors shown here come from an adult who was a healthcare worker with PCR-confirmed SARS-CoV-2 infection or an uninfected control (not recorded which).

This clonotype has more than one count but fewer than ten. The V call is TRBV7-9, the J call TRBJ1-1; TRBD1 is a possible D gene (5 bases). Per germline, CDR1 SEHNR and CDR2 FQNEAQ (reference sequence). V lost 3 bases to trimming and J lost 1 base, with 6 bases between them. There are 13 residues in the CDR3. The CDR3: CASSFTGNTEAFF. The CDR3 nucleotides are TGTGCCAGCAGCTTTACAGGGAACACTGAAGCTTTCTTT.

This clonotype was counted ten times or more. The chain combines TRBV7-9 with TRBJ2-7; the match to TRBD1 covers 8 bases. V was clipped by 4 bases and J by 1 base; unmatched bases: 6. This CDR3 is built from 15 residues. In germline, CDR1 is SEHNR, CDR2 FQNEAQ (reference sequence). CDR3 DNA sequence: TGTGCCAGCAGCTCCCGGACAGGGAATTCCTACGAGCAGTACTTC. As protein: CASSSRTGNSYEQYF.

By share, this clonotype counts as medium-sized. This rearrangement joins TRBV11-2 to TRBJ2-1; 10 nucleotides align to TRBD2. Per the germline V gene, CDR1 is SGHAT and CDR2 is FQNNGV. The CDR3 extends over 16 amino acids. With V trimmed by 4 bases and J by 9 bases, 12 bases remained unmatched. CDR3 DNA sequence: TGTGCCAGCAGCTCCTTTTTAGCGGGAGGATCCAGTGAGCAGTTCTTC. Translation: CASSSFLAGGSSEQFF.

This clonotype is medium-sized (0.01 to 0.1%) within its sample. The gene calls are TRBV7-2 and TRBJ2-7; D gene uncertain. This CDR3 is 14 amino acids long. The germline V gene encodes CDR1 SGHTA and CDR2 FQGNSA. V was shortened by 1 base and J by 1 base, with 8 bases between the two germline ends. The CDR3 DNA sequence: TGTGCCAGCAGCTTAGGGTCTGGGTCCTACGAGCAGTACGTC. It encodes CASSLGSGSYEQYV.

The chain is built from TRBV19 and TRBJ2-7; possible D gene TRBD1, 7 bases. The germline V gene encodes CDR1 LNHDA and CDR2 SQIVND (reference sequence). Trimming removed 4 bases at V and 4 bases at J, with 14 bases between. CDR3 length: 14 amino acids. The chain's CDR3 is CASSTAGGWYEQYF. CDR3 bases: TGTGCCAGTAGTACCGCAGGGGGGTGGTACGAGCAGTACTTC.

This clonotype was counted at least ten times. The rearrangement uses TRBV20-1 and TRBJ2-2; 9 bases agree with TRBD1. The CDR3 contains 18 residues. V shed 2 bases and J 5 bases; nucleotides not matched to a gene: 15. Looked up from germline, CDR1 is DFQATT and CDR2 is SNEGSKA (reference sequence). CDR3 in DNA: TGCAGTGCTAGATCTACTTTAGCCGGGACAGGGAGGACCGGGGAGCTGTTTTTT. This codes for CSARSTLAGTGRTGELFF.

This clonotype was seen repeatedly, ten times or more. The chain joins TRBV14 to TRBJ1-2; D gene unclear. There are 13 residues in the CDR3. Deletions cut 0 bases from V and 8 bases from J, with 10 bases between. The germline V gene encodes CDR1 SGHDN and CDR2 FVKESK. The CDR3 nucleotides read TGTGCCAGCAGCCAAGATTTATCCAACGGCTACACCTTC. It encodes CASSQDLSNGYTF.

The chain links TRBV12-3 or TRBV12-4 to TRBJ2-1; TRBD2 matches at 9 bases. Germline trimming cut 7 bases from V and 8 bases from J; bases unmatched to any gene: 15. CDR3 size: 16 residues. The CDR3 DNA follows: TGTGCCAGCATCGTAGGGTATAGCGGGAGTAGGGATGAGCAGTTCTTC. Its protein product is CASIVGYSGSRDEQFF.

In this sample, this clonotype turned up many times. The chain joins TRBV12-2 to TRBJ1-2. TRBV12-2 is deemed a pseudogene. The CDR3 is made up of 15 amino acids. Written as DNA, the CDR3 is TGTGCAAGTCGCTTAGCAGTAGGCGTCCGTAGTGGCTACACCTTC. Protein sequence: CASRLAVGVRSGYTF.

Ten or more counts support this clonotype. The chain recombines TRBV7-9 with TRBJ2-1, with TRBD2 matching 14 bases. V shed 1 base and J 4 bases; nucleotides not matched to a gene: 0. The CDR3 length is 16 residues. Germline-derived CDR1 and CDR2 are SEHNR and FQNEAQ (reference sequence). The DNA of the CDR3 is TGTGCCAGCAGCTTAGGACTAGCGGGAGGGTACAATGAGCAGTTCTTC. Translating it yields CASSLGLAGGYNEQFF.

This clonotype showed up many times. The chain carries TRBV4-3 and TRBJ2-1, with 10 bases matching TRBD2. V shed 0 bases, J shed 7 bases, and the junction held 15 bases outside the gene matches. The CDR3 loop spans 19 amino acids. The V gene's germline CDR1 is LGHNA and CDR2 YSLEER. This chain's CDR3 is CASSQDRPWEREGGNEQFF. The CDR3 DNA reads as TGCGCCAGCAGCCAAGATAGGCCCTGGGAGCGGGAGGGCGGGAATGAGCAGTTCTTC.

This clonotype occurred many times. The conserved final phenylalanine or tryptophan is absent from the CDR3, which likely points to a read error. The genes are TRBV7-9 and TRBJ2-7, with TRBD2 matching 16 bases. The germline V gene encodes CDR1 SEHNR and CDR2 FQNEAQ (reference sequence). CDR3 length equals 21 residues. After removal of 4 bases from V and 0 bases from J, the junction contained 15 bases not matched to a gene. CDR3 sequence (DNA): TGTGCCAGCAGCTCAACCTTGTCGGGGACTAGCGGGAGGGATTACTCCTACGAGCAGTACTCC. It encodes CASSSTLSGTSGRDYSYEQYS.

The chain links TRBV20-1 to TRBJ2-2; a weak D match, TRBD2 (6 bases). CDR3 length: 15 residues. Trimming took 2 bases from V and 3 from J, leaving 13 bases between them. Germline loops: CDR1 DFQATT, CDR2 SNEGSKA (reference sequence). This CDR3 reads CSARLPDYDTGELFF. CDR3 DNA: TGCAGTGCTAGACTTCCGGACTACGACACCGGGGAGCTGTTTTTT.

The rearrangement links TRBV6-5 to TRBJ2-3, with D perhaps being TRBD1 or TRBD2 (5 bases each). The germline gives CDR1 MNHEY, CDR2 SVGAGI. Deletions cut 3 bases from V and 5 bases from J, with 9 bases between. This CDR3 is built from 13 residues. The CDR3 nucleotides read TGTGCCAGCAGTTATGGGGGAATAGATACGCAGTATTTT. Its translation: CASSYGGIDTQYF.

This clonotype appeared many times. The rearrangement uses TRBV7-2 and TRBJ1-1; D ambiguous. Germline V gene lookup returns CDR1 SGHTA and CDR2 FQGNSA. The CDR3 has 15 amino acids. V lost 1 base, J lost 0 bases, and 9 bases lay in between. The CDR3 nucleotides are TGTGCCAGCAGCTTAGGCGCGATTTTGAACACTGAAGCTTTCTTT. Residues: CASSLGAILNTEAFF.

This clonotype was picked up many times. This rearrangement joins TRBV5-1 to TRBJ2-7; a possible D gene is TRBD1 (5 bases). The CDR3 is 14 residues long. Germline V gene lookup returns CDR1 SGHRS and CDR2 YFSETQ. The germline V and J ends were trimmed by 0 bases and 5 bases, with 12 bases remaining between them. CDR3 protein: CASSLAQGSHEQYF. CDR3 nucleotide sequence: TGCGCCAGCAGCTTGGCTCAGGGAAGCCACGAGCAGTACTTC.